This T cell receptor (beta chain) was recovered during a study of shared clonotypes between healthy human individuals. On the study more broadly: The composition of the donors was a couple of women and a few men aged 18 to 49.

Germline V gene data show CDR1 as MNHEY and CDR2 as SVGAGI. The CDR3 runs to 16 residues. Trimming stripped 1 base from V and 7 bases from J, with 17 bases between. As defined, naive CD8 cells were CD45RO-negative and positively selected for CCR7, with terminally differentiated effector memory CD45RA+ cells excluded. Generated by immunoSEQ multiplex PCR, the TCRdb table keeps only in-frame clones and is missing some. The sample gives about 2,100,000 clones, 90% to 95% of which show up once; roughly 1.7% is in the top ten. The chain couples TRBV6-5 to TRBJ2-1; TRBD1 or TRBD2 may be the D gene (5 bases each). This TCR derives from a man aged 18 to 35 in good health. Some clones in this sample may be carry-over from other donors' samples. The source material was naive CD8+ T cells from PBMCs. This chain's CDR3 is CASSYYRGLGGNEQFF. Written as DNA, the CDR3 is TGTGCCAGCAGTTACTACCGGGGCCTAGGTGGGAATGAGCAGTTCTTC.